This paragraph covers one TCR beta chain sequence. There is no known antigen for this receptor. Per-base quality was not reported, and no clone a single base away is much larger than it. Relative to germline, V is missing 3 bases and J is missing 8 bases, with 14 bases of the junction outside any gene match. CDR1 and CDR2, looked up from the germline V gene, are SGHNT and YENEEA. The CDR3 runs 18 amino acids, cysteine and phenylalanine included. Only the CDR3 portion is preserved as DNA: 54 bases, with reading frame beginning at the first base. This entry comes from a study of blood T cell repertoires in COVID-19 (dated by TCRdb to the early 2020s). Turning to the overall study: Samples covering the acute and convalescent phases of COVID-19 were provided by collaborators in the United States, Italy and Spain. Where HLA class I and class II types were available, the types were taken from metadata supplied by the sample provider, not from assay-based typing. A freely available public database, intended as a resource for researchers studying the immune response to SARS-CoV-2, is where the repertoires were released. Sample metadata almost always included a de-identified subject ID, COVID-19 status, age in years and sex. Subjects who had been exposed to COVID-19, were actively infected with it, or had recovered from it provided the deeply sampled blood TCRbeta repertoires that made up the dataset. The samples were drawn from the first 160 participants of the ongoing ImmuneRACE study and from 1,254 subjects provided by 6 global collaborators. The prospective study material was composed of cDNA or gDNA derived from T cells, B-cell-depleted T cells, or PBMCs. Results and caveats for the whole study, not just this receptor: Clinical and demographic metadata were provided uncurated, with the amount varying by source and participant.

In Seattle, one collaborating source enrolled patients while the infection was active and tracked those patients longitudinally over the course of disease. Each collaborating institution followed its own protocols to collect whole blood in K2EDTA tubes. For TCRbeta analysis, collaborators shipped samples as frozen whole blood, isolated PBMCs, or DNA extracted from either of those sample types. The immunoSEQ Assay, a bias-controlled multiplex PCR, was used to amplify TCRbeta CDR3 regions from genomic DNA. In the original analysis: Within the assay, amplification of reference gene primers was used to estimate how many nucleated cells each sample contained. To quantify the absolute abundance of each unique TCRbeta CDR3 rearrangement, sequence reads were collapsed and filtered. For each sample, productive Simpson clonality was calculated by taking the square root of Simpson's diversity index across productive rearrangements. TCRdb mirrors the immuneACCESS table, restricted to in-frame sequences. Some clones are absent from its copies; in checked studies, under half trace to an unresolved V gene, and the reason for the others is unknown. V and J calls and clone size come straight from that table; D and trimming were deduced from the DNA. Within this sample are some 58,000 clones, with roughly four fifths of them counted one time only. Of the sample, roughly 10% is held by the ten largest clones.

Input material: peripheral blood. This TCR came from a man in his fifties or sixties with COVID-19, enrolled during active disease. The V and J genes are TRBV11-3 and TRBJ2-1; 12 of the junction bases match TRBD2. CDR3 protein: CASSFAASGRAGAHEQFF. The DNA sequence follows: TGTGCCAGCAGCTTCGCCGCTAGCGGGAGGGCCGGGGCGCATGAGCAGTTCTTC.